A selection of T cell receptor beta chains follows, all from one sample in a study of T-cell memory formation after mild COVID-19. TCRdb re-analysed the 5' RACE reads in MiXCR, keeping a single row per CDR3 protein. The table records about 620,000 distinct CDR3 sequences, 18% of them present only once. Specimen: PBMCs or a T cell subset sorted from them (not recorded which). These receptors originate from an adult woman who had mild COVID-19 (a few samples of this study predate the infection). Cell type and time point are not known. Each CDR3 is given with its conserved first and last residue. The D gene is left open where the match is weak. Size is omitted from some rows. Given values are once, few, many or a class for expanded clones.

abundance	v_gene	j_gene	d_gene	CDR3nt	CDR3aa
many	TRBV7-8	TRBJ2-3	NA	TGTGCCAGCAGCTTAGCTAGGATTTGGGGGCCCGCCAGCACAGATACGCAGTATTTT	CASSLARIWGPASTDTQYF
few	TRBV5-5	TRBJ2-1	NA	TGTGCCAGCAGCTTGGATAGGATTAGCTCCTACAATGAGCAGTTCTTC	CASSLDRISSYNEQFF
once	TRBV7-9	TRBJ1-2	NA	TGTGCCAGCAGCCAAGGACTTGGCTATGGCTACACCTTC	CASSQGLGYGYTF
few	TRBV5-1	TRBJ1-5	NA	TGCGCCAGCAGCTCGGAGGGTGGGCTCAATCAGCCCCAGCATTTT	CASSSEGGLNQPQHF
NA	TRBV2	TRBJ2-1	TRBD2	TGTGCCAGCAGTGCGCTAGCGGGCCGGAGTGAGCAGTTCTTC	CASSALAGRSEQFF
NA	TRBV6-5	TRBJ2-2	TRBD2	TGTGCCGTCAGAGCGGGGACCCGCACCGGGGAGCTGTTTTTT	CAVRAGTRTGELFF
NA	TRBV9	TRBJ1-1	NA	TGTGCCAGCAGCACCCAGGGAAAGGGGGTCACTGAAGCTTTCTTT	CASSTQGKGVTEAFF
few	TRBV9	TRBJ2-3	NA	TGTGCCAGCAGCGTAGGTTCGGGGGGCACAGATACGCAGTATTTT	CASSVGSGGTDTQYF
few	TRBV6-6	TRBJ2-3	NA	TGTGCCAGCAGTTACTCAGTCCGCTCGGATACGCAGTATTTT	CASSYSVRSDTQYF
NA	TRBV18	TRBJ1-2	NA	TGTGCCAGCTCACCAACGGAGGTCCCGAACTATGGCTACACCTTC	CASSPTEVPNYGYTF
few	TRBV4-1	TRBJ1-2	TRBD1	TGCGCCAGCAAGGGGGCAGAGGCTCAAGGCTATGGCTACACCTTC	CASKGAEAQGYGYTF
few	TRBV3-1	TRBJ1-1	TRBD1	TGTGCCAGCAGCCTGACAGGGGGTCTTGATGAAGCTTTCTTT	CASSLTGGLDEAFF
NA	TRBV5-1	TRBJ2-1	TRBD2	TGCGCCAGCAGCTTGGTCGGGACTAGCGGGGCCCACAATGAGCAGTTCTTC	CASSLVGTSGAHNEQFF
few	TRBV12-3/TRBV12-4	TRBJ1-1	NA	TGTGCCAGCAGTTTCACTGAAGCTTTCTTT	CASSFTEAFF
NA	TRBV13	TRBJ2-4	NA	TGTGCCAGCAGCTTAGGACCGGGAGTTGAGGACATTCAGTACTTC	CASSLGPGVEDIQYF
many	TRBV9	TRBJ2-1	TRBD2	TGTGCCAGCAGCTTGGGACTAGCGGGGAGCAATGAGCAGTTCTTC	CASSLGLAGSNEQFF
many	TRBV24-1	TRBJ2-1	NA	TGTGCCACCAGTGGCAGCTCCTACAATGAGCAGTTCTTC	CATSGSSYNEQFF
NA	TRBV7-9	TRBJ2-1	TRBD2	TGTGCCAGCAGTCCAAGCGGGGGGCCCAACTACAATGAGCAGTTCTTC	CASSPSGGPNYNEQFF
NA	TRBV6-5	TRBJ2-3	NA	TGTGCCAGCAGCATCCAGGAAACCAACTTTCTGAGCACAGATACGCAGTATTTT	CASSIQETNFLSTDTQYF
few	TRBV29-1	TRBJ2-7	TRBD1	TGCAGCGTTGGGGGACAGGGGACCTCCTACGAGCAGTACTTC	CSVGGQGTSYEQYF
few	TRBV5-1	TRBJ1-4	TRBD1	TGCGCCAGCAGCCGGACAGGGGGCGCGGGCAATGAAAAACTGTTTTTT	CASSRTGGAGNEKLFF
few	TRBV5-5	TRBJ1-2	NA	TGTGCCAGCAGCTATGGGGGGCAGAACTATGGCTACACCTTC	CASSYGGQNYGYTF
few	TRBV12-3/TRBV12-4	TRBJ2-5	NA	TGTGCCAGCAGTCGACACGGGGGCCAGGAGACCCAGTACTTC	CASSRHGGQETQYF
few	TRBV5-5	TRBJ1-1	NA	TGTGCCAGCACCAACATTCCCCGTGGGAACACTGAAGCTTTCTTT	CASTNIPRGNTEAFF
NA	TRBV14	TRBJ1-1	NA	TGTGCCAGCAGCTACAAGAGCGCACGGCTAAACACTGAAGCTTTCTTT	CASSYKSARLNTEAFF
NA	TRBV3-1	TRBJ2-5	TRBD2	TGTGCCAGCAGCCATCGAATAGCGGGGGTACAAGAGACCCAGTACTTC	CASSHRIAGVQETQYF
many	TRBV7-9	TRBJ2-1	NA	TGTGCCAGCAGCTTAGCGTTAGGCTACAATGAGCAGTTCTTC	CASSLALGYNEQFF